The 25 T cell receptor beta chains below were found in one sample sequenced in a study of regulatory T cells in long-lasting Graves disease. Arm-PCR of CDR3 regions with iRepertoire HTBI primers generated TCR beta libraries. In TCRdb, the multiplex PCR reads were re-called with MiXCR into one record per CDR3 protein. This sample has around 400,000 distinct CDR3 sequences; approximately 12% occur once, and the top ten carry around 18%. The sample's time point: newly diagnosed GD, antithyroid drugs for less than 3 months. From PBMCs, RNA was extracted and then used to make the TCR library. These data were likewise used in another study, on T cells in Graves' hyperthyroidism and ophthalmopathy.

The source was peripheral blood mononuclear cells (PBMCs), collected at new diagnosis, from a patient treated with antithyroid drugs. The source of these receptors is a woman aged 18-29 years with Graves disease.

This clonotype has a count of ten or more. The rearrangement uses TRBV12-3 or TRBV12-4 and TRBJ1-1, with a tentative D call TRBD1 (6 bases). The CDR3 length is 17 residues. The germline V and J ends were trimmed by 6 bases and 3 bases, with 23 bases remaining between them. The CDR3: CASRTLVWGAEDTEAFF. In DNA form, the CDR3 reads TGTGCCAGCAGGACCCTCGTTTGGGGGGCGGAGGACACTGAAGCTTTCTTT.

The J gene is TRBJ2-3, the V gene TRBV14, with TRBD2 identical over 9 bases. The CDR3 contains 16 residues. With V trimmed by 5 bases and J by 8 bases, 14 bases remained unmatched. Germline CDR1 reads SGHDN; CDR2 reads FVKESK. This chain's CDR3 is CASSTLAGPIRGTQYF. The DNA for the CDR3 is TGTGCCAGCAGCACACTAGCGGGCCCTATTAGAGGTACGCAGTATTTT.

The table lists this clonotype with many counts. The chain joins TRBV5-1 to TRBJ2-4; 7 bases align to TRBD1. V gave up 1 base and J gave up 6 bases; unmatched junction bases: 4. From germline, CDR1 is SGHRS and CDR2 YFSETQ. The CDR3 consists of 14 residues. The CDR3 protein is CASSLTGAGNIQYF. The DNA for the CDR3 is TGCGCCAGCAGCTTGACAGGGGCTGGAAACATTCAGTACTTC.

This clonotype occurred a few times. The gene calls are TRBV11-2 and TRBJ1-6; D is ambiguous. Germline loops: CDR1 SGHAT, CDR2 FQNNGV. The CDR3 covers 16 residues. V was shortened by 3 bases and J by 8 bases, with 17 bases between the two germline ends. The DNA for the CDR3 is TGTGCCAGCAGCTTGGCCCCCGGGATAGCTGATTCACCCCTCCACTTT. It encodes CASSLAPGIADSPLHF.

In this sample, this clonotype turned up many times. V is TRBV6-5 and J is TRBJ2-5; a weak D match, TRBD1 (5 bases). CDR1 and CDR2 (germline): MNHEY, SVGAGI. This CDR3 has 14 residues. V lost 2 bases and J 4 bases, leaving 11 bases between the germline ends. CDR3 nucleotides: TGTGCCAGCAGTTACCTCCAGGGAACAGAGACCCAGTACTTC. Translating gives CASSYLQGTETQYF.

On this clonotype: Since a much larger clone is just one base distant, this may be a read error. The V call is TRBV2, the J call TRBJ2-1; maybe TRBD2 (6 bases). This CDR3 is built from 14 residues. Per germline, CDR1 SNHLY and CDR2 FYNNEI. CDR3: CASPGTYSYSEQFF. The DNA for the CDR3 is TGTGCCAGCCCCGGGACTTACTCCTACAGTGAGCAGTTCTTC.

The sample holds many counts of this clonotype. This rearrangement joins TRBV6-1 to TRBJ2-3, with D maybe TRBD2 (6 bases). The length of the CDR3 is 17 residues. In germline, CDR1 is MNHNS, CDR2 SASEGT. The germline V and J ends were trimmed by 6 bases and 0 bases, with 19 bases remaining between them. The CDR3 here is CASRDEGAGPSTDTQYF. CDR3 coding DNA: TGTGCCAGCAGGGACGAAGGCGCGGGACCTAGCACAGATACGCAGTATTTT.

This clonotype was picked up many times. The J gene is TRBJ2-1, the V gene TRBV18; D assignment may be TRBD1 or TRBD2 (5 bases each). Trimming left V 2 bases short and J 1 base short, with 12 bases between. CDR3 length equals 16 residues. Germline CDR1 is KGHSH and CDR2 is LQKENI. CDR3 loop: CASSPSGGGSYNEQFF. CDR3 DNA sequence: TGTGCCAGCTCACCAAGTGGTGGGGGATCCTACAATGAGCAGTTCTTC.

Only a few counts were recorded for this clonotype. Written as DNA, the CDR3 is TGCAGTGTGTTTCCGGTGTGGCAGGTGAGCTCCTACGAGCAGTACGTC. This gives the protein CSVFPVWQVSSYEQYV. The chain employs TRBV20-1 and TRBJ2-7, with D unclear. Germline V gene lookup returns CDR1 DFQATT and CDR2 SNEGSKA (reference sequence). Trimming stripped 7 bases from V and 0 bases from J, with 22 bases between. The CDR3 is 16 amino acids.

This clonotype was counted ten times or more. The rearrangement links TRBV11-2 to TRBJ2-7; D remains unclear. This CDR3 comprises 11 residues. V lost 5 bases and J 7 bases, leaving 9 bases between the germline ends. Germline CDR1 SGHAT, CDR2 FQNNGV. The CDR3 DNA sequence: TGTGCCAGCAGCCGGGCGGAGGAGCAGTACTTC. This codes for CASSRAEEQYF.

This clonotype has at least ten counts. The chain carries TRBV7-6 and TRBJ2-3; 7 bases line up with TRBD2. The CDR3 length is 16 residues. Losses at the gene ends were 1 base for V and 4 bases for J; bases not matched to a gene: 8. Looked up from germline, CDR1 is SGHVS and CDR2 is FNYEAQ. CDR3: CASSLVVGGTPDTQYF. The CDR3 region has the DNA TGTGCCAGCAGCTTAGTGGTGGGGGGGACCCCAGATACGCAGTATTTT. The variable domain in full, with the rest retrieved from reference TRBV7-6 and TRBJ2-3, is GAGVSQSPRYKVTKRGQDVALRCDPISGHVSLYWYRQALGQGPEFLTYFNYEAQQDKSGLPNDRFSAERPEGSISTLTIQRTEQRDSAMYRCASSLVVGGTPDTQYFGPGTRLTVL.

This clonotype was found many times. The chain uses TRBV25-1 and TRBJ1-1; no clear D. CDR3 length: 15 amino acids. V was pared by 0 bases and J by 0 bases, with 8 bases between. Per germline, CDR1 MGHDK and CDR2 SYGVNS. The CDR3 reads CASSEYETVNTEAFF. The CDR3 DNA follows: TGTGCCAGCAGTGAATATGAGACGGTGAACACTGAAGCTTTCTTT.

There are many counts of this clonotype. The rearrangement uses TRBV5-8 and TRBJ2-1, with a weak D call TRBD2 (5 bases). With 2 bases removed from V and 2 bases from J, the gap between germline ends came to 14 bases. The CDR3 runs 16 residues. CDR1 is SGHTS, CDR2 YDEGEE, per germline. This chain's CDR3 is CASSFRPGGPYNEQFF. The CDR3 DNA sequence: TGTGCCAGCAGCTTTAGGCCCGGAGGTCCCTACAATGAGCAGTTCTTC.

The V and J genes are TRBV7-9 and TRBJ2-7; weak D call: TRBD2 (5 bases). The germline V and J ends were trimmed by 1 base and 3 bases, with 16 bases remaining between them. CDR1 SEHNR and CDR2 FQNEAQ come from the germline V gene (reference sequence). This CDR3 spans 16 amino acids. The chain's CDR3 is CASSLVRAGPLYEQYF. The CDR3 nucleotides are TGTGCCAGCAGCTTAGTTCGGGCGGGCCCACTCTACGAGCAGTACTTC.

The count of this clonotype is one. The genes are TRBV4-3 and TRBJ1-5, with D maybe TRBD1 (6 bases). V was trimmed by 0 bases and J by 8 bases, leaving 20 bases between them. This CDR3 has 17 amino acids. CDR1 LGHNA and CDR2 YSLEER come from the germline V gene. In nucleotides, the CDR3 is TGCGCCAGCAGCCAAGATTGGGCAGGGGCCGCCAGTGAGCCCCAGCATTTT. As protein: CASSQDWAGAASEPQHF.

This clonotype was seen many times. The CDR3 DNA sequence: TGCAGCGTTCGGGACGAGAGATACACAGATACGCAGTATTTT. This sequence encodes CSVRDERYTDTQYF. This rearrangement joins TRBV29-1 to TRBJ2-3; D may be TRBD1 or TRBD2 (5 bases each). V was shortened by 5 bases and J by 2 bases, with 14 bases between the two germline ends. The CDR3 totals 14 residues. The germline V gene encodes CDR1 SQVTM and CDR2 ANQGSEA.

As concerns this clonotype: One base away lies a much larger clone, so this may be a sequencing read error. The chain carries TRBV6-2 or TRBV6-3 and TRBJ2-1; D perhaps matches TRBD2 (5 bases). TRBJ2-5 explains the end of the DNA better; the J call may be wrong. Germline-derived CDR1 and CDR2 are MNHEY and SVGEGT. This CDR3 is built from 15 residues. CDR3 nucleotide sequence: TGTGCCAGCAGCGCCCGGACGGGGAATTGTGAGACCCAGTACTTC. The encoded protein is CASSARTGNCETQYF.

The chain recombines TRBV7-3 with TRBJ2-1; D uncertain. This CDR3 has 13 amino acids. The germline V gene has CDR1 SGHTA and CDR2 FQGTGA. Trimming shortened V by 2 bases and J by 2 bases, and 4 bases separated the two germline ends. The CDR3 DNA follows: TGTGCCAGCAGCTTAGCAGCCTACAATGAGCAGTTCTTC. Its protein is CASSLAAYNEQFF. Complete variable domain (other parts from reference TRBV7-3 and TRBJ2-1): GAGVSQTPSNKVTEKGKYVELRCDPISGHTALYWYRQSLGQGPEFLIYFQGTGAADDSGLPNDRFFAVRPEGSVSTLKIQRTERGDSAVYLCASSLAAYNEQFFGPGTRLTVL.

This clonotype has a count of ten or more. The J gene is TRBJ2-7, the V gene TRBV20-1, with D perhaps given as TRBD1 or TRBD2 (6 bases each). Germline lookup yields CDR1 DFQATT and CDR2 SNEGSKA (reference sequence). Trimming took off 3 bases at V and 0 bases at J, with 12 bases between the two ends. CDR3 size: 14 residues. CDR3 sequence reads: CSASGGPNSYEQYF. The CDR3 DNA sequence: TGCAGTGCTAGTGGGGGGCCTAACTCCTACGAGCAGTACTTC.

The CDR3 DNA follows: TGCGCCAGCAGCCAACTGAACACCGGGGAGCTGTTTTTT. Residues: CASSQLNTGELFF. The chain links TRBV4-1 to TRBJ2-2; D ambiguous. The CDR3 has 13 amino acids. Germline V gene sequence: CDR1 MGHRA, CDR2 YSYEKL. Trimming stripped 2 bases from V and 1 base from J, with 2 bases between.

The sample holds many counts of this clonotype. The chain has TRBV5-1 and TRBJ1-1; D is perhaps TRBD1 (5 bases). The CDR3 extends over 17 amino acids. The germline CDR1 and CDR2 sequences are SGHRS and YFSETQ. Trimming removed 0 bases at V and 1 base at J, with 16 bases between. CDR3 nucleotides: TGCGCCAGCAGCTTGGGGACTTTGGACATTTGGAACACTGAAGCTTTCTTT. It specifies CASSLGTLDIWNTEAFF. Based on the CDR3 plus reference TRBV5-1 and TRBJ1-1, the full variable domain is KAGVTQTPRYLIKTRGQQVTLSCSPISGHRSVSWYQQTPGQGLQFLFEYFSETQRNKGNFPGRFSGRQFSNSRSEMNVSTLELGDSALYLCASSLGTLDIWNTEAFFGQGTRLTVV.

The chain has TRBV7-2 and TRBJ1-2; no clear D. The CDR3 loop spans 15 amino acids. Germline V gives CDR1 SGHTA, CDR2 FQGNSA. Trimming stripped 0 bases from V and 8 bases from J, with 16 bases between. The DNA of the CDR3 is TGTGCCAGCAGCTTAGCGTTGAAGGGCGCGGGGGGCTACACCTTC. It specifies CASSLALKGAGGYTF.

The genes are TRBV4-3 and TRBJ1-1; TRBD1 matches at 12 bases. The length of the CDR3 is 15 residues. V was clipped by 3 bases and J by 10 bases; unmatched bases: 9. Germline V gene data show CDR1 as LGHNA and CDR2 as YSLEER. The CDR3 is CASSQGQGAVNGAFF. For the CDR3, the DNA is TGCGCCAGCAGCCAGGGACAGGGGGCGGTGAATGGAGCTTTCTTT.

The rearrangement links TRBV25-1 to TRBJ1-1, with 7 bases matching TRBD1. This CDR3 comprises 17 residues. J was trimmed by 1 base and V by 3 bases; bases with no gene match: 11. Germline CDR1 is MGHDK and CDR2 is SYGVNS. The DNA for the CDR3 is TGTGCCAGCAGTGATCAGGGGGGGCCCCGGGCGAACACTGAAGCTTTCTTT. Protein product: CASSDQGGPRANTEAFF.

This clonotype was seen at least ten times. The chain recombines TRBV7-2 with TRBJ2-7; D gene uncertain. The CDR3 is made up of 13 amino acids. Germline V gives CDR1 SGHTA, CDR2 FQGNSA. V was trimmed by 2 bases and J by 3 bases, leaving 8 bases between them. This CDR3 is CASSLSRDYEQYV. In nucleotides, the CDR3 is TGTGCCAGCAGCTTATCCAGAGACTACGAGCAGTACGTC.